Reported below is one T cell receptor (beta chain). Its cognate antigen has yet to be identified. Base qualities are missing; no much larger clone stands one base away. The record originates from a study of technical replicates of blood from a handful of donors (dated by TCRdb to about 2017). The protocol used for the library was the immunoSEQ multiplex PCR assay. In its TCRdb copy, this immuneACCESS table keeps in-frame sequences only and misses some clones. Where compared with another copy, unresolved V genes explain less than half of these, and the others have no known cause. This sample lists roughly 12,000 clones; approximately 79% were detected once. The top ten hold just over 14% of the sample. CDR1 SGHRS and CDR2 YFSETQ are derived from the germline V gene. CDR3 length: 15 amino acids, cysteine to phenylalanine. Left in the record is the CDR3 DNA by itself, 45 bases read in frame from the first base. Germline trimming: 5 bases from V, 1 base from J; junction bases outside gene matches: 5.

The rearrangement joined TRBV5-1 to TRBJ1-1, with 10 central nucleotides matching TRBD1. The sample consisted of PBMCs. This clonotype was obtained from a human donor in good health. The DNA reads TGCGCCAGCAGACAACGGACAGGGGGGAACACTGAAGCTTTCTTT. This yields the protein CASRQRTGGNTEAFF.